This entry concerns a single T cell receptor beta chain. Antigen: not known. Relapse was seen in all patients after autologous stem cell transplantation, and brentuximab vedotin exposure was variable. Sequencing was performed with immunoSEQ multiplex PCR; in TCRdb, only in-frame clones are kept and a portion is missing. The sample lists about 42,000 clones, about 71% occurring once. This sample was included in a study of PD-1 blockade in classical Hodgkin lymphoma. V was clipped by 10 bases and J by 2 bases, with 16 bases between them. The germline CDR1 and CDR2 sequences are LNHDA and SQIVND (reference sequence). The CDR3 consists of 14 residues. Whole-study results and caveats: Newly diagnosed patients were reported to start with lower TCR diversity than healthy donors.

The source material was peripheral blood mononuclear cells (PBMCs), sampled at baseline. This clonotype originated in a human donor with classical Hodgkin lymphoma. The chain employs TRBV19 and TRBJ2-3; D is ambiguous. In nucleotides, the CDR3 is TGTGCCACCTGGGGTGGGGTTAACACAGATACGCAGTATTTT. Encoded protein: CATWGGVNTDTQYF.